This is a list of T cell receptor beta chains from one sample in a study of PD-L1 blockade in urothelial cancer. Repertoires were generated with immunoSEQ multiplex PCR, while TCRdb's copy carries only in-frame clones and drops some. The table includes around 80,000 clones, roughly 90% detected once. The material sequenced was PBMCs, taken around atezolizumab (anti-PD-L1) treatment. All receptors come from a woman aged 70-85 years with urothelial cancer. Both conserved end residues are trimmed from each CDR3. Size tells how often a clone was seen (once, few, many) or the class of an expanded clone, and some rows leave it out.

ATSRDPGDRGTREQY | NA | TRBJ2-7 | TRBV15
ASSLGQGYEYTQY | NA | TRBJ2-3 | TRBV5-1
ASSAQGAGNTIY | NA | TRBJ1-3 | TRBV5-1
ATSRGLAGGIPYEQY | once | TRBJ2-7 | TRBV15
ASSPPSTDTQY | NA | TRBJ2-3 | TRBV28
ASSDRGTEQETQY | NA | TRBJ2-5 | TRBV10-2
SVEEAGVETQY | many | TRBJ2-5 | TRBV29-1
ASSQVSGDEQY | NA | TRBJ2-7 | TRBV4-1
AISESWQGSDYGYT | NA | TRBJ1-2 | TRBV10-3
ASSEGTSGFYEQY | NA | TRBJ2-7 | TRBV2
ASSLGQAGDQY | NA | TRBJ2-5 | TRBV27
ASSPADRARGSSYEQY | NA | TRBJ2-7 | TRBV4-1
ASRRGTGRGKLF | NA | TRBJ1-4 | TRBV6-5
AIMVAGGPSGANVLT | NA | TRBJ2-6 | TRBV10-3
ATSRRLSSYNEQF | NA | TRBJ2-1 | TRBV5-6
ASSLVAGGLYNEQF | NA | TRBJ2-1 | TRBV5-1
ASSLIPSGRQETQY | NA | TRBJ2-5 | TRBV7-9
ASTSGPYNEQF | once | TRBJ2-1 | TRBV7-2
AGGRTETQY | NA | TRBJ2-5 | TRBV2
ASSSLFRDRRSNYGYT | NA | TRBJ1-2 | TRBV28
ASSHQTGQGNTEAF | NA | TRBJ1-1 | TRBV4-1
ASSSDRGAGQPQH | NA | TRBJ1-5 | TRBV4-1
ASSQDLSGGGTNEQF | NA | TRBJ2-1 | TRBV4-3
ASSQGPAGAREKLF | NA | TRBJ1-4 | TRBV4-3
ASSGGLASSKNIQY | NA | TRBJ2-4 | TRBV19
ASSLSSYEQY | NA | TRBJ2-7 | TRBV7-9
ASSLRPGLSESYGYT | NA | TRBJ1-2 | TRBV5-8
ASSFPGTGGFDTDTQY | NA | TRBJ2-3 | TRBV7-9
ASSALGLDEQY | NA | TRBJ2-7 | TRBV5-6
ASRRAQGIQETQY | NA | TRBJ2-5 | TRBV5-4
ASSQSAGGDYGYT | few | TRBJ1-2 | TRBV18
ASNAGTSRRKGDTQY | NA | TRBJ2-3 | TRBV2